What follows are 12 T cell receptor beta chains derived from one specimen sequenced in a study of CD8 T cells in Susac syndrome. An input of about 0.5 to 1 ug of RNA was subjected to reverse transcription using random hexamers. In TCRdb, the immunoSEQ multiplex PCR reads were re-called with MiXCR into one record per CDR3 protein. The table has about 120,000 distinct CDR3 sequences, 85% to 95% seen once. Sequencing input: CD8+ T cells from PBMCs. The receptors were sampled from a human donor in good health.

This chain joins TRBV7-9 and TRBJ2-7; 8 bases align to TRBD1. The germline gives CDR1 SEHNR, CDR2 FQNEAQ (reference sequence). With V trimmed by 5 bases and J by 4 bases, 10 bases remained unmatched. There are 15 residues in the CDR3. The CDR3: CASSATGGWGYEQYF. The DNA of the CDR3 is TGTGCCAGCAGCGCAACAGGGGGTTGGGGGTACGAGCAGTACTTC.

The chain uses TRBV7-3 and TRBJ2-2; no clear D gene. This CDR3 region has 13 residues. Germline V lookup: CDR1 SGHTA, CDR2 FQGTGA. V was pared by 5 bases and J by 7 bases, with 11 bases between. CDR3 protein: CASSLDNIGELFF. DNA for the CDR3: TGTGCCAGCAGCCTTGACAATATCGGGGAGCTGTTTTTT.

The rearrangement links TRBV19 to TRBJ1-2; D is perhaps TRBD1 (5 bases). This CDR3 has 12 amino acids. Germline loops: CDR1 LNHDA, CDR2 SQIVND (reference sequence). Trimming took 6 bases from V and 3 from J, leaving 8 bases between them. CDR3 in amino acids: CASRGTDYGYTF. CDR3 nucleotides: TGTGCCAGTAGAGGGACGGACTATGGCTACACCTTC.

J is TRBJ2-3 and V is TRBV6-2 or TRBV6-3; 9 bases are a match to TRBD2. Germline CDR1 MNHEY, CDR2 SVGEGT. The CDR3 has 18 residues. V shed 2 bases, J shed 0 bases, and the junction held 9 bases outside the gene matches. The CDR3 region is CASSYPGLAEDSTDTQYF. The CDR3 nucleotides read TGTGCCAGCAGTTACCCGGGACTAGCAGAAGATAGCACAGATACGCAGTATTTT.

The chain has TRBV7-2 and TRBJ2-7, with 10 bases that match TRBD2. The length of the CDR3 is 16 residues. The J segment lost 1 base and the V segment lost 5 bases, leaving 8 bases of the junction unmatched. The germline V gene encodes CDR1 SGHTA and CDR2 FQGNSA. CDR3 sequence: CASSLSGGGLSYEQYF. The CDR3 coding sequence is TGTGCCAGCAGCCTAAGCGGGGGGGGCCTATCCTACGAGCAGTACTTC.

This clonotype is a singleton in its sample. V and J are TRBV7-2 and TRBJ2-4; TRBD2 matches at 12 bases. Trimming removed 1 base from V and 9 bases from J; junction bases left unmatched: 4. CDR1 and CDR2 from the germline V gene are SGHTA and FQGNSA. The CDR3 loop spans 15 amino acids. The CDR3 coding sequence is TGTGCCAGCAGCTTAGGGACTAGCGGGACGGGCATTCAGTACTTC. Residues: CASSLGTSGTGIQYF.

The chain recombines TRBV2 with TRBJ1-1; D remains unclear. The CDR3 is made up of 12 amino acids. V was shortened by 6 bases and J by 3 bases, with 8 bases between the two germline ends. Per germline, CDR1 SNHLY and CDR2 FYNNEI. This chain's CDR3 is CASRVQYTEAFF. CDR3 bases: TGTGCCAGCAGGGTACAGTACACTGAAGCTTTCTTT. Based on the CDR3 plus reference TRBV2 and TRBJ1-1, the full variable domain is EPEVTQTPSHQVTQMGQEVILRCVPISNHLYFYWYRQILGQKVEFLVSFYNNEISEKSEIFDDQFSVERPDGSNFTLKIRSTKLEDSAMYFCASRVQYTEAFFGQGTRLTVV.

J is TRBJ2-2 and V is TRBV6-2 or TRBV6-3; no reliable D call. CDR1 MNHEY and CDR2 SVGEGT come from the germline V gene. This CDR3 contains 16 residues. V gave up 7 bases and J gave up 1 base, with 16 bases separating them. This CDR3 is CASKIRFSLNTGELFF. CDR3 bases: TGTGCCAGCAAGATTCGGTTCAGCCTGAACACCGGGGAGCTGTTTTTT.

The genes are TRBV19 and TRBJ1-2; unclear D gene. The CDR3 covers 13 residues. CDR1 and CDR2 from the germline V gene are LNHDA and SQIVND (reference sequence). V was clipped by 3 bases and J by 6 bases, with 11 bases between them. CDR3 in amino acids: CASSIRVSDGYTF. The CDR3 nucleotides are TGTGCCAGTAGTATCCGAGTATCCGATGGCTACACCTTC.

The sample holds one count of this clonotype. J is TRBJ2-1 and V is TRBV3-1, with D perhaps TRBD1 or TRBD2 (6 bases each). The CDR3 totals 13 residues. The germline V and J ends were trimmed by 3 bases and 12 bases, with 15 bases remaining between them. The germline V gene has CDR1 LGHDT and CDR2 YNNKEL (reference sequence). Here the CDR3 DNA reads TGTGCCAGCAGCCACGGGGGCGGAGGGCGGCAGTTCTTC. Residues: CASSHGGGGRQFF.

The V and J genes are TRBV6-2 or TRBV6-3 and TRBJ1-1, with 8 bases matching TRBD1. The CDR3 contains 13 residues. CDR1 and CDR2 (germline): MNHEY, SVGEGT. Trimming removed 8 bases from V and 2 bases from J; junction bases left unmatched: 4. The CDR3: CASSDRVNTEAFF. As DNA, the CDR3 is TGTGCCAGCTCGGACAGGGTCAACACTGAAGCTTTCTTT.

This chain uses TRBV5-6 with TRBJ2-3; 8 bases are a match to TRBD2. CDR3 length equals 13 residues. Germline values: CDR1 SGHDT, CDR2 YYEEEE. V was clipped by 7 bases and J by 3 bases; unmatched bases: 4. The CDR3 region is CASGLASTDTQYF. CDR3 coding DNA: TGTGCCAGCGGACTAGCAAGTACAGATACGCAGTATTTT.